Each of the 8 T cell receptor beta chains below was sequenced from the same sample in a study of blood T cell repertoires in COVID-19. The repertoire was sequenced with immunoSEQ multiplex PCR; TCRdb's copy has only in-frame clones and lacks some. The data show 410,000 or so clones, roughly 85% seen once. Input material: peripheral blood. These receptors all come from a woman aged 25 to 39 with active or convalescent COVID-19.

The V call is TRBV9, the J call TRBJ2-3; perhaps TRBD2 as D (6 bases). V was shortened by 4 bases and J by 8 bases, with 17 bases between the two germline ends. CDR1 SGDLS and CDR2 YYNGEE come from the germline V gene. The CDR3 has 14 amino acids. CDR3 DNA sequence: TGTGCCAGCAGCTCCGACTCGTGGGGAGGTACGCAGTATTTT. Translation gives CASSSDSWGGTQYF. Supplemented by reference TRBV9 and TRBJ2-3, the full variable domain reads DSGVTQTPKHLITATGQRVTLRCSPRSGDLSVYWYQQSLDQGLQFLIQYYNGEERAKGNILERFSAQQFPDLHSELNLSSLELGDSALYFCASSSDSWGGTQYFGPGTRLTVL.

The J gene is TRBJ1-5, the V gene TRBV19; tentatively, D is TRBD1 (6 bases). This CDR3 spans 16 amino acids. CDR1 and CDR2 from the germline V gene are LNHDA and SQIVND (reference sequence). V was clipped by 5 bases and J by 0 bases, with 14 bases between them. The chain's CDR3 is CASSFGQPASNQPQHF. For the CDR3, the DNA is TGTGCCAGTAGTTTCGGACAGCCAGCTAGCAATCAGCCCCAGCATTTT.

The chain links TRBV5-8 to TRBJ1-5; tentatively, D is TRBD1 (5 bases). Per the germline V gene, CDR1 is SGHTS and CDR2 is YDEGEE. The CDR3 spans 15 residues. With 4 bases removed from V and 0 bases from J, the gap between germline ends came to 11 bases. This CDR3 reads CASSPRQYSNQPQHF. In nucleotides, the CDR3 is TGTGCCAGCAGCCCAAGACAGTATAGCAATCAGCCCCAGCATTTT.

J is TRBJ2-7 and V is TRBV2; 7 bases match TRBD2. The CDR3 sequence is 17 residues long. After removal of 0 bases from V and 5 bases from J, the junction contained 13 bases not matched to a gene. Germline V gives CDR1 SNHLY, CDR2 FYNNEI. The CDR3 DNA reads as TGTGCCAGCAGTGAAGCGCTTTCAGGACTAGTTTTCCACGAGCAGTACTTC. Amino acids: CASSEALSGLVFHEQYF.

The rearrangement links TRBV7-2 to TRBJ1-5; a weak D match, TRBD1 (5 bases). Germline loops: CDR1 SGHTA, CDR2 FQGNSA. V was clipped by 1 base and J by 7 bases, with 14 bases between them. This CDR3 region has 15 residues. CDR3 DNA: TGTGCCAGCAGCTTAGAGGGAGGGGTTGTACAGCCCCAGCATTTT. Residues: CASSLEGGVVQPQHF. Full variable domain (outside the CDR3, taken from reference TRBV7-2 and TRBJ1-5): GAGVSQSPSNKVTEKGKDVELRCDPISGHTALYWYRQSLGQGLEFLIYFQGNSAPDKSGLPSDRFSAERTGGSVSTLTIQRTQQEDSAVYLCASSLEGGVVQPQHFGDGTRLSIL.

This rearrangement joins TRBV10-3 to TRBJ1-1; D possibly corresponds to TRBD1 (5 bases). V was trimmed by 6 bases and J by 2 bases, leaving 13 bases between them. The CDR3 covers 14 residues. Per the germline V gene, CDR1 is ENHRY and CDR2 is SYGVKD. The DNA for the CDR3 is TGTGCCATCAGCTTGACGACAGCTAACACTGAAGCTTTCTTT. Amino acid sequence: CAISLTTANTEAFF.

The CDR3: CASSWTGTSGNTIYF. DNA for the CDR3: TGTGCCAGCAGCTGGACAGGAACCTCTGGAAACACCATATATTTT. The J gene is TRBJ1-3, the V gene TRBV3-1 (or the pseudogene TRBV3-2); 7 bases align to TRBD1. With 5 bases clipped from V and 0 bases from J, the junction kept 4 bases outside the gene matches. The germline CDR1 and CDR2 sequences are LGHDT and YNNKEL (reference sequence). The CDR3 runs 15 residues.

This chain uses TRBV12-3 or TRBV12-4 with TRBJ2-2; the D gene is possibly TRBD2 (5 bases). The CDR3 sequence is 12 residues long. Trimming took off 8 bases at V and 4 bases at J, with 8 bases between the two ends. For the CDR3, the DNA is TGTGCCAGCCTCCGGGGCACCGGGGAGCTGTTTTTT. It translates to CASLRGTGELFF.